This T cell receptor (beta chain) originates from a study of neurological immune-mediated disorders. V trimming: 3 bases; J trimming: 5 bases; junction bases outside the gene matches: 12. CDR1 and CDR2 from the germline V gene are ENHRY and SYGVKD. This CDR3 region has 17 residues. Template-switch 5'RACE cDNA synthesis added a 10-nucleotide unique molecular identifier. From the 5' RACE reads, TCRdb called clonotypes with MiXCR, one entry per CDR3 protein. Altogether approximately 59,000 distinct CDR3 sequences are present, about 5.2% being singletons, with the ten largest covering 5.6%. In its sample, this clonotype was seen many times. Antigen specificity is unknown. Notes on the study in general: None of the CDR3 amino acid sequences found in expanded clones was shared across subjects. This suggests that the TCR-beta repertoires were private in all groups.

The sequencing sample was made of PBMCs. This clonotype originated in a human donor with multiple sclerosis. The donor label of this sample is uncertain. The chain links TRBV10-3 to TRBJ2-5; TRBD1 agrees at 10 bases. The CDR3 loop is CAISERGTGVAGETQYF. In DNA form, the CDR3 reads TGTGCCATCAGTGAAAGGGGGACAGGGGTTGCAGGGGAGACCCAGTACTTC.